The clone carrying this TCR beta chain came up a few times. A junction boundary mismatches the germline segment, possibly from a read error. CDR3 length: 12 amino acids. CDR1 and CDR2 (germline): SGHVS, FQNEAQ. The entry originates in a study of identical twins. TCRdb reprocessed the 5' RACE reads via MiXCR and lists one record per CDR3 protein. The data show about 530,000 distinct CDR3 sequences, about 20% seen once. These same data were also listed under a study on yellow fever vaccine responses in identical twins.

The sample consisted of CD4+ T cells sorted from blood. This sequence originates from a woman under 30 in good health. The chain employs TRBV7-8 and TRBJ2-7; D gene unclear. This CDR3 is CASSLAWYGQYF. The CDR3 DNA reads as TGTGCCAGCAGCTTAGCGTGGTACGGGCAGTACTTC.